The 19 T cell receptor beta chains below come from one sample, sequenced in a study of regulatory T cells in long-lasting Graves disease. Combining iRepertoire HTBI primers with Arm-PCR of CDR3 regions, the authors built TCR beta libraries. One entry per CDR3 protein results from TCRdb running MiXCR on the multiplex PCR reads. In the table there are a few hundred thousand distinct CDR3 sequences, over 12% of which are singletons. Documented time point: newly diagnosed GD, antithyroid drugs for less than 3 months. After RNA was extracted from PBMCs, the TCR library was made from it. The same sample was also used in a study of T cells in Graves' hyperthyroidism and ophthalmopathy.

Here the sequenced sample was peripheral blood mononuclear cells (PBMCs), taken at new diagnosis, from a patient treated with antithyroid drugs. The receptors shown here come from a woman aged 40 to 50 with Graves disease.

This clonotype was detected a few times. This rearrangement joins TRBV24-1 to TRBJ1-5; 9 nucleotides line up with TRBD1. This CDR3 has 15 amino acids. CDR1 and CDR2 from the germline V gene are KGHDR and SFDVKD. Losses at the gene ends were 4 bases for V and 9 bases for J; bases not matched to a gene: 9. The DNA of the CDR3 is TGTGCCACCAGTGACCACAGGGGGCTGGGTGGGCCCCAGCATTTT. This encodes CATSDHRGLGGPQHF.

This clonotype has a count of ten or more. The V call is TRBV6-1, the J call TRBJ1-2; D uncertain. The CDR3 is 13 amino acids. Germline loops: CDR1 MNHNS, CDR2 SASEGT. V was trimmed by 5 bases and J by 2 bases, leaving 9 bases between them. The CDR3 spells CASSRSENYGYTF. The DNA of the CDR3 is TGTGCCAGCAGTCGATCCGAAAACTATGGCTACACCTTC.

This clonotype has a count of ten or more. This chain links TRBV28 with TRBJ2-1; D gene ambiguous. V gave up 2 bases and J gave up 0 bases, with 11 bases separating them. This CDR3 spans 16 amino acids. Germline values: CDR1 MDHEN, CDR2 SYDVKM. Here the CDR3 reads CASSLGLSSSYNEQFF. The CDR3 DNA is TGTGCCAGCAGTTTAGGGCTATCCAGCTCCTACAATGAGCAGTTCTTC. Filled out from reference TRBV28 and TRBJ2-1, the complete variable domain reads DVKVTQSSRYLVKRTGEKVFLECVQDMDHENMFWYRQDPGLGLRLIYFSYDVKMKEKGDIPEGYSVSREKKERFSLILESASTNQTSMYLCASSLGLSSSYNEQFFGPGTRLTVL.

This sequence joins TRBV7-2 and TRBJ1-2; D remains ambiguous. Germline CDR1 is SGHTA and CDR2 is FQGNSA. V lost 7 bases, J lost 1 base, and 13 bases lay in between. The length of the CDR3 is 14 residues. CDR3 sequence (DNA): TGTGCCAGCACCCAAGACACTTTTAACTATGGCTACACCTTC. It codes for CASTQDTFNYGYTF.

J is TRBJ2-5 and V is TRBV11-3, with 7 bases lining up with TRBD2. V was clipped by 1 base and J by 7 bases; unmatched bases: 9. Germline V lookup: CDR1 SGHNT, CDR2 YENEEA. The CDR3 contains 15 residues. The CDR3 spells CASSLGGRGAGTQYF. As DNA, the CDR3 is TGTGCCAGCAGCTTAGGCGGGAGAGGGGCCGGGACCCAGTACTTC.

The rearrangement links TRBV6-1 to TRBJ2-2, with 8 bases that match TRBD1. The CDR3 is 14 amino acids. Germline V CDR1 and CDR2: MNHNS, SASEGT. Losses at the gene ends were 6 bases for V and 4 bases for J; bases not matched to a gene: 4. The CDR3 is CASREGQATGELFF. The DNA of the CDR3 is TGTGCCAGCAGGGAGGGACAGGCCACCGGGGAGCTGTTTTTT.

The table lists this clonotype with many counts. The chain couples TRBV28 to TRBJ1-1; D ambiguous. The ends were cut back, 3 bases at V and 1 base at J, with 6 bases in the middle. Germline loops: CDR1 MDHEN, CDR2 SYDVKM. The CDR3 has 13 residues. CDR3 amino acids: CASSFVGNTEAFF. CDR3 nucleotides: TGTGCCAGCAGTTTTGTAGGGAACACTGAAGCTTTCTTT.

In this sample, this clonotype turned up many times. The rearrangement joins TRBV11-3 to TRBJ2-5; either TRBD1 or TRBD2 may fit D (6 bases each). Germline assignment: CDR1 SGHNT and CDR2 YENEEA. Trimming cost V 1 base and J 5 bases, with 29 bases left between them. This CDR3 is built from 20 residues. The CDR3 protein is CASSLVIVWGNGGDVETQYF. In DNA form, the CDR3 reads TGTGCCAGCAGCTTAGTTATAGTCTGGGGAAACGGGGGCGACGTGGAGACCCAGTACTTC.

The chain is built from TRBV6-1 and TRBJ2-7; 9 bases match TRBD2. The CDR3 totals 16 residues. The J segment lost 5 bases and the V segment lost 7 bases, leaving 15 bases of the junction unmatched. The germline V gene encodes CDR1 MNHNS and CDR2 SASEGT. CDR3 bases: TGTGCCAGCATCGGCGACGGCGGGAGGGCCTGGGACGAGCAGTACTTC. This gives the protein CASIGDGGRAWDEQYF.

Remarks on this clonotype: A read error is possible here, since a much larger clone lies one base away. J is TRBJ2-5 and V is TRBV28; no definite D call. The germline V and J ends were trimmed by 7 bases and 5 bases, with 8 bases remaining between them. The CDR3 has 11 residues. CDR1 and CDR2 from the germline V gene are MDHEN and SYDVKM. The CDR3 nucleotides are TGTGCCAGCACCATCGGGGAGACCCAGTACTTC. It is translated as CASTIGETQYF.

This clonotype appeared many times. The rearrangement joins TRBV5-1 to TRBJ2-5, with 7 bases lining up with TRBD1. Germline CDR1 is SGHRS and CDR2 is YFSETQ. Germline trimming cut 3 bases from V and 2 bases from J; bases unmatched to any gene: 7. The CDR3 is 15 residues long. DNA for the CDR3: TGCGCCAGCAGCTCCGGGACAGCGATACAAGAGACCCAGTACTTC. Translation gives CASSSGTAIQETQYF.

This clonotype showed up many times. The CDR3 DNA sequence: TGTGCCAGCAGTGAGCGACTAGCGGGAGGGTTAGGTAACACCGGGGAGCTGTTTTTT. It encodes CASSERLAGGLGNTGELFF. This sequence joins TRBV25-1 and TRBJ2-2; 14 nucleotides match TRBD2. The CDR3 consists of 19 residues. Germline V gene sequence: CDR1 MGHDK, CDR2 SYGVNS. The ends lost 3 bases at V and 2 bases at J; junction bases unmatched: 8.

A remark on this clonotype: A read error is possible here, since a much larger clone lies one base away. The chain joins TRBV12-3 or TRBV12-4 to TRBJ2-7, with a tentative D call TRBD1 (5 bases). There are 14 residues in the CDR3. V lost 5 bases and J lost 3, with 14 bases in between. The CDR3 coding sequence is TGTGCCAGCAGTCTGTCAGGGATCTTCTACGAGCAGTACGTC. Protein: CASSLSGIFYEQYV.

The table lists this clonotype with a few counts. The chain employs TRBV7-2 and TRBJ2-1; 8 nucleotides align to TRBD2. This CDR3 has 15 amino acids. CDR1 and CDR2 from the germline V gene are SGHTA and FQGNSA. With V trimmed by 3 bases and J by 12 bases, 13 bases remained unmatched. CDR3 sequence (DNA): TGTGCCAGCAGCTTTGGTGTAGCGGGGATACAGGGGCAGTTCTTC. Protein sequence: CASSFGVAGIQGQFF.

This chain links TRBV28 with TRBJ2-7, with 8 nucleotides matching TRBD1. After removal of 9 bases from V and 6 bases from J, the junction contained 10 bases not matched to a gene. Germline CDR1 is MDHEN and CDR2 is SYDVKM. This CDR3 is built from 13 residues. The CDR3 is CASCRQGAFEQYF. CDR3 coding DNA: TGTGCCAGTTGTAGGCAGGGGGCTTTCGAGCAGTACTTC.

This clonotype was detected ten times or more. The chain is built from TRBV6-2 or TRBV6-3 and TRBJ2-5, with 13 nucleotides matching TRBD2. The CDR3 is 16 amino acids. CDR1 and CDR2 from the germline V gene are MNHEY and SVGEGT. V lost 6 bases, J lost 5 bases, and 9 bases stayed unmatched. CDR3 sequence reads: CASRRLGLAGDETQYF. Here the CDR3 DNA reads TGTGCCAGCAGACGACTCGGACTAGCGGGAGATGAGACCCAGTACTTC.

This clonotype was seen ten or more times. The rearrangement uses TRBV30 and TRBJ1-2; the D gene is possibly TRBD1 (6 bases). Trimming took 0 bases from V and 5 from J, leaving 13 bases between them. Germline CDR1 GTSNPN, CDR2 SVGIG (reference sequence). This CDR3 has 14 amino acids. The CDR3 nucleotides are TGTGCCTGGAGTGTAGACACAGGGAGATATGGCTACACCTTC. Its protein product is CAWSVDTGRYGYTF.

This clonotype was seen repeatedly, ten times or more. The V call is TRBV4-3, the J call TRBJ2-2, with D possibly TRBD1 on 5 matching bases. V was clipped by 4 bases and J by 1 base, with 10 bases between them. The germline V gene has CDR1 LGHNA and CDR2 YSLEER. This CDR3 contains 15 residues. In DNA, the CDR3 is TGCGCCAGCAGCCGCGGACACGGGAACACCGGGGAGCTGTTTTTT. This gives the protein CASSRGHGNTGELFF.

This clonotype was counted many times. V is TRBV3-1 and J is TRBJ2-5; tentatively, D is TRBD1 (6 bases). V was pared by 4 bases and J by 1 base, with 10 bases between. CDR3 length: 14 residues. Germline V CDR1 and CDR2: LGHDT, YNNKEL (reference sequence). The CDR3, as DNA: TGTGCCAGCAGCCCCCGACAGGCCCAAGAGACCCAGTACTTC. Protein: CASSPRQAQETQYF.